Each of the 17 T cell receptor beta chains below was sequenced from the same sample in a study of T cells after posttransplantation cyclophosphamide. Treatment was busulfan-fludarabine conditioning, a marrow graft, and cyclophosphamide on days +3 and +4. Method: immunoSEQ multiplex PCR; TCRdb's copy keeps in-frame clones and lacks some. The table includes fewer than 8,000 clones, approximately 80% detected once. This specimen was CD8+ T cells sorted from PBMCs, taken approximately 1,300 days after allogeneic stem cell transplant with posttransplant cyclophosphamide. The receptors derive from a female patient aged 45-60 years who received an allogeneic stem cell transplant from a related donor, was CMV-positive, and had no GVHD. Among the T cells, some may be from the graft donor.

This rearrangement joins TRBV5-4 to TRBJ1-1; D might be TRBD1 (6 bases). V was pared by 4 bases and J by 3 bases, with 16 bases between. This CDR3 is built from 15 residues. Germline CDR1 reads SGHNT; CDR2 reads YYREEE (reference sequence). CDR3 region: CASSTDRRGDTEAFF. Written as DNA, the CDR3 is TGTGCCAGCAGCACAGACAGGCGGGGGGACACTGAAGCTTTCTTT.

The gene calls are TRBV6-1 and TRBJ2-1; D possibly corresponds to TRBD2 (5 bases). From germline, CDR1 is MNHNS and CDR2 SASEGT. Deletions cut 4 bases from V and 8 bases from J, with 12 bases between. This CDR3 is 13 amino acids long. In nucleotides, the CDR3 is TGTGCCAGCAGTGCTTGGGCCGGGGATGAGCAGTTCTTC. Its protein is CASSAWAGDEQFF.

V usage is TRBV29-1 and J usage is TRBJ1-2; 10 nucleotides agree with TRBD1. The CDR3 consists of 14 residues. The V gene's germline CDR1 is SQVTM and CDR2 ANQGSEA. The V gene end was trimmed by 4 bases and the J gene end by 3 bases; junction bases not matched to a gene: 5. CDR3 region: CSVGRGQGDYGYTF. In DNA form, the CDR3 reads TGCAGCGTTGGACGTGGACAGGGGGACTATGGCTACACCTTC.

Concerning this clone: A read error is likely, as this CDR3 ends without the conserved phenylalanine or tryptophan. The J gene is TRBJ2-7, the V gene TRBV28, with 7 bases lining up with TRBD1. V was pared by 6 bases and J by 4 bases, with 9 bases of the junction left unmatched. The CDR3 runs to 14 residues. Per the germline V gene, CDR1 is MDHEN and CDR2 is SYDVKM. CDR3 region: CASRSGGVGYEQYL. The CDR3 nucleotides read TGTGCCAGCAGGTCAGGGGGAGTGGGGTACGAGCAGTACTTG.

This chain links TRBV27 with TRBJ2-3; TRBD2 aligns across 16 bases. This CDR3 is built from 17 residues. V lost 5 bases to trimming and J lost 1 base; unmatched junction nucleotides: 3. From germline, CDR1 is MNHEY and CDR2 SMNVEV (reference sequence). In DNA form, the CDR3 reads TGTGCCAGCAGTGTGGGACTAGCGGGAGGGGGCACAGATACGCAGTATTTT. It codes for CASSVGLAGGGTDTQYF.

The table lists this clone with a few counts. The chain's CDR3 is CASSIGRAYEQYF. The DNA of the CDR3 is TGTGCCAGTAGTATAGGGCGGGCCTACGAGCAGTACTTC. J is TRBJ2-7 and V is TRBV19; possible D gene TRBD2, 5 bases. Trimming stripped 1 base from V and 2 bases from J, with 6 bases between. Germline CDR1 reads LNHDA; CDR2 reads SQIVND (reference sequence). The CDR3 runs 13 residues.

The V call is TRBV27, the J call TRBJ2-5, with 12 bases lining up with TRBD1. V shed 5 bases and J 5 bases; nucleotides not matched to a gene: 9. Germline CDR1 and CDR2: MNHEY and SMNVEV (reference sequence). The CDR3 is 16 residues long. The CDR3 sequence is CASSIGTGGPGETQYF. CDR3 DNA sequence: TGTGCCAGCAGTATTGGGACAGGGGGCCCGGGGGAGACCCAGTACTTC.

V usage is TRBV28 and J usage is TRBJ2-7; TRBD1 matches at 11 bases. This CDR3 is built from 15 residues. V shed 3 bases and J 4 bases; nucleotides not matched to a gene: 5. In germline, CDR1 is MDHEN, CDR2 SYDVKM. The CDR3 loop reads CASSFGTGGFYEQYF. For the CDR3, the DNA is TGTGCCAGCAGTTTCGGGACAGGGGGTTTTTACGAGCAGTACTTC.

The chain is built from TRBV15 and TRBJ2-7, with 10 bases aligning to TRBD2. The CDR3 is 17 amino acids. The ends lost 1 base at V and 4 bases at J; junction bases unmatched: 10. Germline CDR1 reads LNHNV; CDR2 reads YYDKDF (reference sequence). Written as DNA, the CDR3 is TGTGCCACCAGCAGAGCGTCGGCTAGCGGGAGTTCTTACGAGCAGTACTTC. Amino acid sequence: CATSRASASGSSYEQYF.

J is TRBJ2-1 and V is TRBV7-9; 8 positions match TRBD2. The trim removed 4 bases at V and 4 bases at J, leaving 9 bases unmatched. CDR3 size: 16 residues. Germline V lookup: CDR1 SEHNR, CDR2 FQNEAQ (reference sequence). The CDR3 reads CASSSNTGTSYNEQFF. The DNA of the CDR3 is TGTGCCAGCAGCTCGAATACCGGGACTAGTTACAATGAGCAGTTCTTC.

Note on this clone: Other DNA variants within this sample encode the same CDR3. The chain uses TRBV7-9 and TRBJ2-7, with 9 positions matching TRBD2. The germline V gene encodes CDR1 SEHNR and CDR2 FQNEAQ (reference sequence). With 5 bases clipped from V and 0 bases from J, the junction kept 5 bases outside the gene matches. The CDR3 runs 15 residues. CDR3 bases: TGTGCCAGCAGCCCTAGCGGGATCAGCTCCTACGAGCAGTACTTC. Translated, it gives CASSPSGISSYEQYF.

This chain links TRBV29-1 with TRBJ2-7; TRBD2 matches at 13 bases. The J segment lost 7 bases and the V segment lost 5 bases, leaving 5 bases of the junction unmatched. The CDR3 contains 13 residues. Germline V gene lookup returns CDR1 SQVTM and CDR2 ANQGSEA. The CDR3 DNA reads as TGCAGCGTTTGGACTAGCGGGAGAGAAGAGCAGTACTTC. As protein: CSVWTSGREEQYF.

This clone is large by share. The CDR3 bases are TGTGCCATTTCAGACAGGGAAGGTCAAGAGACCCAGTACTTC. This gives the protein CAISDREGQETQYF. The rearrangement links TRBV2 to TRBJ2-5, with TRBD1 identical over 7 bases. CDR1 and CDR2 (germline): SNHLY, FYNNEI. The length of the CDR3 is 14 residues. Losses at the gene ends were 10 bases for V and 2 bases for J; bases not matched to a gene: 10.

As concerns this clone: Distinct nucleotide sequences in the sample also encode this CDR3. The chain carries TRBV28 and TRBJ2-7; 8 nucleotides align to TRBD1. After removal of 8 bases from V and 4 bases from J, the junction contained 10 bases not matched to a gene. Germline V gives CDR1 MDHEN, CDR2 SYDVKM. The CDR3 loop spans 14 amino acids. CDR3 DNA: TGTGCCAGCGGGGCTGGACAGGGCCCGTACGAGCAGTACTTC. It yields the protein CASGAGQGPYEQYF.

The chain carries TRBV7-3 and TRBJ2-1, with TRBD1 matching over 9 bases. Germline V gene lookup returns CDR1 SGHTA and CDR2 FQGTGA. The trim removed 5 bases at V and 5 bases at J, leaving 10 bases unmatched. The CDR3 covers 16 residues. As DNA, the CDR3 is TGTGCCAGCAGCGTTGGTATGGGACAGGGTAACAATGAGCAGTTCTTC. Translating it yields CASSVGMGQGNNEQFF.

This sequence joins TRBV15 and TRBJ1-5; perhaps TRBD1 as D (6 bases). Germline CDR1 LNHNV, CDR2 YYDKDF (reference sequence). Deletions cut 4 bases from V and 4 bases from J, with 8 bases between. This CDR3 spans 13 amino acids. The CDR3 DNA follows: TGTGCCACCAGCACGGACAGTAATCAGCCCCAGCATTTT. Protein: CATSTDSNQPQHF.

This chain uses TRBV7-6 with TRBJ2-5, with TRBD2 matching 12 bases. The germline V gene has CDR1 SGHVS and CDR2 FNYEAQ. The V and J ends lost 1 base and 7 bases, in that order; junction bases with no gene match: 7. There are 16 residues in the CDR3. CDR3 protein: CASSLELAGGPLTQYF. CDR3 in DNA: TGTGCCAGCAGCTTAGAACTAGCGGGAGGTCCCCTGACCCAGTACTTC.